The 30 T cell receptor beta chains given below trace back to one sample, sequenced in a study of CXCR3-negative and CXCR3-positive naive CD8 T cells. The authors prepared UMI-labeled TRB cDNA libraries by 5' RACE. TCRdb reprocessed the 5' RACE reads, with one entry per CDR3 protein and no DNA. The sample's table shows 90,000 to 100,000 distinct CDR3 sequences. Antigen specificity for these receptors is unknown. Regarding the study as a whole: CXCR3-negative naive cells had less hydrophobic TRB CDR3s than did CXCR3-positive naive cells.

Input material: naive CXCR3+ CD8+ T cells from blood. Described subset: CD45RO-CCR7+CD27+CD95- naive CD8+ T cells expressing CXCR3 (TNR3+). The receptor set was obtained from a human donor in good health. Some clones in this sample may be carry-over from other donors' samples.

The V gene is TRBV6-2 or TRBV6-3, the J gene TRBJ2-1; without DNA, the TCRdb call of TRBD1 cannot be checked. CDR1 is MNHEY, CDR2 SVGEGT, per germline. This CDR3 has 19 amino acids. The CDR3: CASSSLGRTGGPYYNEQFF.

The CDR3 reads CASARAAGEPYNEQFF. The chain combines TRBV10-3 with TRBJ2-1; without DNA, the TCRdb call of TRBD2 cannot be checked. The CDR3 totals 16 residues. Germline CDR1 is ENHRY and CDR2 is SYGVKD.

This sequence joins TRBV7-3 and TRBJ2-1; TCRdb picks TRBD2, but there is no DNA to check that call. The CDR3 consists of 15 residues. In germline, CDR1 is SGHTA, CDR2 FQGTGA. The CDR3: CASSATSGGVNEQFF.

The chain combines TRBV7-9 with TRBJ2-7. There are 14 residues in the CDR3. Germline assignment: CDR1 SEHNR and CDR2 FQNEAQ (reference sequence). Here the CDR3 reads CASSLEGGVHEQYF.

The CDR3 reads CASSLGGSEAFF. The J gene is TRBJ1-1, the V gene TRBV7-9. In germline, CDR1 is SEHNR, CDR2 FQNEAQ (reference sequence). This CDR3 spans 12 amino acids.

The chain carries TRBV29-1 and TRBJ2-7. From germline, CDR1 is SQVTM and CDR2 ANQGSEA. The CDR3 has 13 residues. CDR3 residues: CSVEESVTYEQYF.

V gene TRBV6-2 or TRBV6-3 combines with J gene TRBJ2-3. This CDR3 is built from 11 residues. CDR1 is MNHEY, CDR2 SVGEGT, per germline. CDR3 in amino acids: CASRTGDTQYF.

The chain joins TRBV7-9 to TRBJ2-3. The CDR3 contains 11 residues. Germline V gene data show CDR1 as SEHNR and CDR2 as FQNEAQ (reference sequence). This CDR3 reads CASTLGDTQYF.

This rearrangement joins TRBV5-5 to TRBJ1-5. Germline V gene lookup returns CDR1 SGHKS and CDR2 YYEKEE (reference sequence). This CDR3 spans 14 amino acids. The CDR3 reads CASSLGISNQPQHF.

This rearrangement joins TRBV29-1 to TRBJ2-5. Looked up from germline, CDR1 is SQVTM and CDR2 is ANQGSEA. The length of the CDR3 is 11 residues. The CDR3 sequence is CSVETESTQYF.

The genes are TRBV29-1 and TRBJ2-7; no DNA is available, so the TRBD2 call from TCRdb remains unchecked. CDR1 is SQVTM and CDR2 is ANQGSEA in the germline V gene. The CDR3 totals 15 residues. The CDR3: CSVVGGEAVPYEQYF.

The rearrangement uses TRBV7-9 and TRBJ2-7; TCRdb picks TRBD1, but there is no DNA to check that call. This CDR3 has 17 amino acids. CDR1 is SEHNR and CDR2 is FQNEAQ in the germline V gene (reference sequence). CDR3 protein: CASSLLAGQEDPYEQYF.

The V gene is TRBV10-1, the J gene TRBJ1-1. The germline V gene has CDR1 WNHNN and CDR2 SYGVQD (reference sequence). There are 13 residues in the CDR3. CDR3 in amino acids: CASSSMVNTEAFF.

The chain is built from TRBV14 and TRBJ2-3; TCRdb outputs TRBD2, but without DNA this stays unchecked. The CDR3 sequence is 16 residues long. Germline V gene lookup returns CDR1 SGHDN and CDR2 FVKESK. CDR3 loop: CASSQAQLAGADTQYF.

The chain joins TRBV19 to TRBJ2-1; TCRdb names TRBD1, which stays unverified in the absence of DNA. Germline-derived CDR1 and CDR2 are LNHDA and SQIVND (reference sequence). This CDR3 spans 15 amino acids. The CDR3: CASNLDSDSYNEQFF.

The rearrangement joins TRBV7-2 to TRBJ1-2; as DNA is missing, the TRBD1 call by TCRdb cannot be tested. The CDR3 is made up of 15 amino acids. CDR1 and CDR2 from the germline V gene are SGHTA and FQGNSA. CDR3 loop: CASSLVAGTDYGYTF. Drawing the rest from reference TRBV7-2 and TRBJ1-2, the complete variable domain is GAGVSQSPSNKVTEKGKDVELRCDPISGHTALYWYRQSLGQGLEFLIYFQGNSAPDKSGLPSDRFSAERTGGSVSTLTIQRTQQEDSAVYLCASSLVAGTDYGYTFGSGTRLTVV.

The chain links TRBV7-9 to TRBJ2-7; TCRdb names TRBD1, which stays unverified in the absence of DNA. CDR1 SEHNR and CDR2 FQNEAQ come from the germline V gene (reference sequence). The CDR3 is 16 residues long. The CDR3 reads CASSLLGTGYLYEQYF.

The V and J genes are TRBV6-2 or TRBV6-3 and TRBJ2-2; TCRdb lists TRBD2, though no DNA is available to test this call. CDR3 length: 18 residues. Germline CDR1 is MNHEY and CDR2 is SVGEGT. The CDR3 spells CASSYSKDSGANTGELFF.

The chain's CDR3 is CATSSRRAEETQYF. The rearrangement joins TRBV15 to TRBJ2-5; TCRdb lists TRBD2, though no DNA is available to test this call. The CDR3 covers 14 residues. Germline CDR1 and CDR2: LNHNV and YYDKDF (reference sequence).

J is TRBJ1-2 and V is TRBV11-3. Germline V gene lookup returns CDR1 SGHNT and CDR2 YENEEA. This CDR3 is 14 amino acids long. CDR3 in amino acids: CASSLLTSNYGYTF.

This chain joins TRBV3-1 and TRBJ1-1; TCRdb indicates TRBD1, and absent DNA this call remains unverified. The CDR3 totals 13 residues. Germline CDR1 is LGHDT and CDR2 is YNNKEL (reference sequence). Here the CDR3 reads CASSQWTDTEAFF.

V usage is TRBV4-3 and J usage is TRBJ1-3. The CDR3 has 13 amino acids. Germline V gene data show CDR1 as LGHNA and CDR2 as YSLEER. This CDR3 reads CASSQVLRNTIYF.

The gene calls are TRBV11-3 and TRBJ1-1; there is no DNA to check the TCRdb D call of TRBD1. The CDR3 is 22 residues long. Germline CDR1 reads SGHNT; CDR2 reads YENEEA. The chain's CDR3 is CASSLESLMRGKGGLMNTEAFF.

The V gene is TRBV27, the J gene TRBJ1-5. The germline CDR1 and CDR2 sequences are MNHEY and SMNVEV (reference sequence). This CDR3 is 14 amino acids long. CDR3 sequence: CASSSHQTNQPQHF.

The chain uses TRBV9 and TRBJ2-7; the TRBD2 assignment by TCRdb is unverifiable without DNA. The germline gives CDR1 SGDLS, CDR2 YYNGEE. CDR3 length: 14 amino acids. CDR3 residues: CASSVGGVPYEQYF.

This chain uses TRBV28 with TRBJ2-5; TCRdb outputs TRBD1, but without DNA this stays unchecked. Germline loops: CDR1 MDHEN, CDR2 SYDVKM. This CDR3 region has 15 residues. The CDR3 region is CASGVGTGRPETQYF.

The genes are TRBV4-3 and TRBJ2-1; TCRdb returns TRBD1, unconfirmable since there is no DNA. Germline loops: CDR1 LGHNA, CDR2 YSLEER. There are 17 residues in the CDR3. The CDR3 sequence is CASSQWAGESSYNEQFF.

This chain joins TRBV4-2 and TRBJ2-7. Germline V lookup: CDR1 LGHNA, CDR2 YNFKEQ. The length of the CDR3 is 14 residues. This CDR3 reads CASSQENLRYEQYF.

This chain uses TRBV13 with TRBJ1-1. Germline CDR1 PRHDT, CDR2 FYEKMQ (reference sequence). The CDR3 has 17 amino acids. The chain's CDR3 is CASSPWQGRRADTEAFF.

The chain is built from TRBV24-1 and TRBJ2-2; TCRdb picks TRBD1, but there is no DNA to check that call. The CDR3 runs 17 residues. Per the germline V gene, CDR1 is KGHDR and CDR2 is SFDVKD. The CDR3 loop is CATSDLRGGTNTGELFF.